This T cell receptor beta chain was obtained from a study of CD8+ T cells in alopecia areata. The germline V gene has CDR1 SGHRS and CDR2 YFSETQ. V lost 5 bases and J lost 1, with 4 bases in between. The CDR3 length is 12 residues. Treatment: oral pan-JAK inhibitor, 5-10 mg twice daily. Extracted RNA was reverse transcribed into cDNA, the sequencing template. Clones were read by immunoSEQ multiplex PCR, and TCRdb kept only the in-frame ones, dropping some. The sample carries about 170,000 clones, 50% to 75% recorded once. The rearrangement links TRBV5-1 to TRBJ1-3, with D unclear. Sample: CD4+ T cells sorted from blood, taken at approximately week 60, from a patient treated with tofacitinib. This TCR was sampled from a human donor with alopecia areata. CDR3 sequence: CASRGSGNTIYF. In DNA form, the CDR3 reads TGCGCCAGCAGGGGTTCTGGAAACACCATATATTTT.